Listed below are T cell receptor beta chains from one sample, sequenced in a study of T cell repertoires in ileal Crohn's disease. Sequencing was performed with immunoSEQ multiplex PCR; in TCRdb, only in-frame clones are kept and a portion is missing. The data contain roughly 4,000 clones, 85% of them seen just once; the ten biggest clones take up around 13%. Source material: ileal tissue. These receptors were taken from an adult with Crohn's disease. Each CDR3 is given with its conserved first and last residue. The D gene is left open where the match is weak. Not every row has a clone size; where given, it reads once, few, many or a size class.

.,.,TRBV5-4,TRBJ2-1,CASSLASPEQFF,TGTGCCAGCAGCTTGGCCAGTCCTGAGCAGTTCTTC
.,once,TRBV7-2,TRBJ1-2,CASSLAYGGNYGYTF,TGTGCCAGCAGCTTAGCTTACGGAGGGAACTATGGCTACACCTTC
TRBD2,once,TRBV25-1,TRBJ2-6,CASSRGTISSGANVLTF,TGTGCCAGCAGTCGCGGGACTATTAGCTCTGGGGCCAACGTCCTGACTTTC
.,once,TRBV13,TRBJ2-5,CASSSTWHRSEETQYF,TGTGCCAGCAGCTCCACTTGGCACAGATCGGAAGAGACCCAGTACTTC
.,.,TRBV6-5,TRBJ1-2,CASSSPWGGDYGYTF,TGTGCCAGCAGTTCCCCATGGGGGGGAGACTATGGCTACACCTTC
TRBD1,.,TRBV7-9,TRBJ1-4,CASSGGDRGYEKLFF,TGTGCCAGCAGCGGGGGGGACAGGGGCTATGAAAAACTGTTTTTT
.,.,TRBV7-2,TRBJ2-7,CASSSSPAGPYEQYF,TGTGCCAGCAGCTCATCCCCCGCGGGCCCCTACGAGCAGTACTTC
.,few,TRBV21-1,TRBJ1-4,CASSKARQLNEKLFF,TGTGCCAGCAGCAAAGCGCGACAGCTTAATGAAAAACTGTTTTTT
TRBD2,.,TRBV29-1,TRBJ2-7,CSVGPSGGIDEQYF,TGCAGCGTTGGTCCTAGCGGGGGGATCGACGAGCAGTACTTC
TRBD1,.,TRBV9,TRBJ2-3,CASSFRTGTDTQYF,TGTGCCAGCAGCTTCAGGACAGGGACAGATACGCAGTATTTT
TRBD1,.,TRBV2,TRBJ1-1,CASSDRDRISGNTEAFF,TGTGCCAGCAGTGACCGGGACAGGATAAGTGGAAACACTGAAGCTTTCTTT
TRBD2,.,TRBV6-5,TRBJ2-2,CASRTSGLVAGELFF,TGTGCCAGCAGGACTAGCGGGTTAGTCGCCGGGGAGCTGTTTTTT
TRBD1,.,TRBV2,TRBJ2-7,CASSLRGQQYF,TGTGCCAGCAGCCTCAGGGGGCAGCAGTACTTC
TRBD1,.,TRBV9,TRBJ1-2,CASGGRVGYTF,TGTGCCTCAGGGGGGCGGGTCGGCTACACCTTC
TRBD1,large,TRBV5-5,TRBJ1-1,CASSQRQGVTEAFF,TGTGCCAGCAGCCAAAGACAGGGGGTAACTGAAGCTTTCTTT
.,.,TRBV5-1,TRBJ1-4,CASSLSGRGDEKLFF,TGCGCCAGCAGCTTATCGGGCAGGGGAGATGAAAAACTGTTTTTT
TRBD1,large,TRBV30,TRBJ1-2,CATDRVGYGYTF,TGTGCGACGGACAGGGTAGGGTATGGCTACACCTTC
.,once,TRBV6-5,TRBJ2-3,CASTGTADTQYF,TGTGCCAGCACAGGGACTGCAGATACGCAGTATTTT
.,.,TRBV5-1,TRBJ1-2,CASSLAPLANYGYTF,TGCGCCAGCAGCTTGGCACCGCTAGCTAACTATGGCTACACCTTC
TRBD2,.,TRBV10-3,TRBJ2-3,CAISGGAGGLDTQYF,TGTGCCATCAGTGGAGGAGCGGGGGGTTTAGATACGCAGTATTTT
.,.,TRBV5-1,TRBJ2-4,CASGGIGAENIQYF,TGCGCCAGCGGTGGGATAGGGGCAGAAAACATTCAGTACTTC
.,.,TRBV19,TRBJ2-5,CASSIARGQETQYF,TGTGCCAGTAGTATCGCCAGGGGCCAAGAGACCCAGTACTTC
.,once,TRBV21-1,TRBJ1-2,CASTQNGYTF,TGTGCCAGCACCCAAAATGGCTACACCTTC
.,.,TRBV15,TRBJ2-5,CATSPGRGNQETQYF,TGTGCCACCAGTCCTGGCCGCGGGAACCAAGAGACCCAGTACTTC
.,.,TRBV6-5,TRBJ2-1,CASSLHETNEQFF,TGTGCCAGCAGCTTACATGAAACCAATGAGCAGTTCTTC
.,once,TRBV12-5,TRBJ2-4,CASGLEPGNIQYF,TGTGCTAGTGGTTTGGAGCCCGGGAACATTCAGTACTTC
TRBD2,.,TRBV4-1,TRBJ2-5,CASGAGLYETQYF,TGCGCCAGCGGAGCGGGGCTCTACGAGACCCAGTACTTC
.,.,TRBV18,TRBJ2-7,CASSPPMGTQNYEQYF,TGTGCCAGCTCACCACCCATGGGGACACAGAACTACGAGCAGTACTTC
TRBD1,.,TRBV5-1,TRBJ1-2,CASSLAQGVSYGYTF,TGCGCCAGCAGCTTGGCCCAGGGGGTGAGCTATGGCTACACCTTC
.,.,TRBV9,TRBJ2-2,CASSHRWMEAGTGELFF,TGTGCCAGCAGCCACAGATGGATGGAGGCTGGCACCGGGGAGCTGTTTTTT
.,.,TRBV28,TRBJ1-2,CAIGDSHPRYTF,TGTGCCATCGGAGACAGTCACCCGCGGTACACCTTC
.,.,TRBV2,TRBJ1-2,CASSEWTTGSDGYTF,TGTGCCAGCAGTGAGTGGACCACAGGGTCGGATGGCTACACCTTC